This entry features one T cell receptor (beta chain) sequence. These data belong to a study of CD8+ T cells in alopecia areata. The authors extracted RNA and reverse transcribed it into cDNA as the sequencing template. Assay: immunoSEQ multiplex PCR; the TCRdb copy retains only in-frame clones and omits some. The sample yields fewer than 350,000 clones, 55% to 75% seen once. V was trimmed by 0 bases and J by 9 bases, leaving 7 bases between them. This CDR3 region has 12 residues. CDR1 is SGDLS, CDR2 YYNGEE, per germline. Regarding treatment: oral pan-JAK inhibitor, 5-10 mg twice daily. The material was CD4+ T cells sorted from blood, obtained at week 24, from a patient treated with tofacitinib. This clonotype was obtained from a human donor with alopecia areata. This chain joins TRBV9 and TRBJ2-1; D remains ambiguous. The CDR3 DNA is TGTGCCAGCAGCGTAGGGGTGGGTGAGCAGTTCTTC. It specifies CASSVGVGEQFF.